These T cell receptor beta chains were read from a single sample in a study of Graves' ophthalmopathy and Graves' hyperthyroidism. TCRdb re-called the multiplex PCR reads with MiXCR, one entry per CDR3 protein. The sample lists more than 300,000 distinct CDR3 sequences, approximately 15% occurring once. The sample was peripheral blood. The receptors here all came from a woman between 18 and 29 years old with stable Graves' hyperthyroidism. The CDR3 runs from the conserved cysteine through the conserved F or W. D genes are given only for firm matches. Clone size is given as once, few or many counts, or a class when the clone is expanded.

D gene: NA
V gene: TRBV9
J gene: TRBJ1-1
clone size: few
CDR3 DNA: TGTGCCAGCAGCGTAGTGGGGGGGGACACTGAAGCTTTCTTT
CDR3 protein: CASSVVGGDTEAFF

D gene: NA
V gene: TRBV5-6
J gene: TRBJ2-7
clone size: many
CDR3 DNA: TGTGCCAGCAGCTTGAGGGGCCGGGGAGAGCAGTACTTC
CDR3 protein: CASSLRGRGEQYF

D gene: TRBD1
V gene: TRBV12-5
J gene: TRBJ1-2
clone size: many
CDR3 DNA: TGTGCTAGTGGAAACGGGACAGTGTATGGCTACACCTTC
CDR3 protein: CASGNGTVYGYTF

D gene: NA
V gene: TRBV12-3/TRBV12-4
J gene: TRBJ2-7
clone size: many
CDR3 DNA: TGTGCCAGCAGTCCCGCCGGGGCCTACGAGCAGTACTTC
CDR3 protein: CASSPAGAYEQYF

D gene: NA
V gene: TRBV6-2/TRBV6-3
J gene: TRBJ1-2
clone size: many
CDR3 DNA: TGTGCCAGCAGTTACTCGAATTTTTGGCCTAACTATGGCTACACCTTC
CDR3 protein: CASSYSNFWPNYGYTF

D gene: TRBD1
V gene: TRBV24-1
J gene: TRBJ2-5
clone size: many
CDR3 DNA: TGTGCCACCGGGAGAGCCCAACCGGGACAGCAAGAGACCCAGTACTTC
CDR3 protein: CATGRAQPGQQETQYF

D gene: NA
V gene: TRBV20-1
J gene: TRBJ1-2
clone size: many
CDR3 DNA: TGCAGTGCTAGAGATAGCGTTAGCTATGGCTACACCTTC
CDR3 protein: CSARDSVSYGYTF

D gene: NA
V gene: TRBV7-2
J gene: TRBJ1-5
clone size: many
CDR3 DNA: TGTGCCAGCAGCCTGGACCCTAGCAATCAGCCCCAGCATTTT
CDR3 protein: CASSLDPSNQPQHF

D gene: TRBD2
V gene: TRBV6-2/TRBV6-3
J gene: TRBJ2-2
clone size: many
CDR3 DNA: TGTGCCAGCAGACAACTAGCGGGGGGGATTAACACCGGGGAGCTGTTTTTT
CDR3 protein: CASRQLAGGINTGELFF

D gene: TRBD1
V gene: TRBV10-2
J gene: TRBJ1-1
clone size: many
CDR3 DNA: TGCGCCAGCAGCTGGGACAGGTTGGGTTTGAACACTGAAGCTTTCTTT
CDR3 protein: CASSWDRLGLNTEAFF

D gene: NA
V gene: TRBV12-3/TRBV12-4
J gene: TRBJ1-6
clone size: many
CDR3 DNA: TGTGCCAGCAGTTTAGGCGGTCGGGCGGGAAATTCACCCCTCCACTTT
CDR3 protein: CASSLGGRAGNSPLHF